This record looks at one TCR beta chain sequence and its context. Its antigen remains unidentified. V lost 2 bases, J lost 1 base, and 10 bases lay in between. The CDR3 length is 14 residues. Germline CDR1 is GTSNPN and CDR2 is SVGIG (reference sequence). These data originate in a study of shared clonotypes between healthy human individuals. The study, taken as a whole, reports: Richness estimates generally favored naive over memory subsets.

Replicate PCRs run on sorted subsets employed roughly 180 ng DNA, 25,000 to 35,000 T cell genomes. As handled by the study authors: ImmunoSEQ gave junction-only sequences without quality scores, so filtering differed. Clones were sequenced by immunoSEQ multiplex PCR, and TCRdb holds only the in-frame ones, with some missing. V, J and clone size reflect that table, while D and trimming were determined from the DNA. This table has some 2 million clones, over 85% appearing once. Participating donors were healthy, HIV-negative adults free of recent acute infections or vaccinations. Sequenced: naive CD4+ T cells sorted from blood. This sample's subset: CD45RA+ positively selected. The V and J genes are TRBV30 and TRBJ2-3, with a possible D match to TRBD2 (6 bases). The receptor comes from a man aged 18 to 29 in good health. The CDR3 DNA reads as TGTGCCTGGAGTCGTAGCGGACGCACAGATACGCAGTATTTT. Its translation: CAWSRSGRTDTQYF. Full variable domain (remainder filled in from reference TRBV30 and TRBJ2-3): SQTIHQWPATLVQPVGSPLSLECTVEGTSNPNLYWYRQAAGRGLQLLFYSVGIGQISSEVPQNLSASRPQDRQFILSSKKLLLSDSGFYLCAWSRSGRTDTQYFGPGTRLTVL.